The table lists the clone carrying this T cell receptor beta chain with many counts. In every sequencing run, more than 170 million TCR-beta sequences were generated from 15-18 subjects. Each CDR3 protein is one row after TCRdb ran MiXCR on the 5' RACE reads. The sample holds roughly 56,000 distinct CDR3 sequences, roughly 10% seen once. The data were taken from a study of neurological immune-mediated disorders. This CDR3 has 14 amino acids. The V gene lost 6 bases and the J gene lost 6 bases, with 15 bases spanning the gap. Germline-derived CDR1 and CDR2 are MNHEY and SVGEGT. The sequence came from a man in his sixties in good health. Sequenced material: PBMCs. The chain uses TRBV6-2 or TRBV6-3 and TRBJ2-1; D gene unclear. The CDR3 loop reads CASSPASPGNEQFF. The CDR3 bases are TGTGCCAGCAGCCCGGCCTCCCCTGGCAATGAGCAGTTCTTC.